This TCR beta chain was documented in a study of T cell responses to AZD1222 COVID-19 vaccine. Broader study findings: There were mostly white British donors and more females than males, and clonal diversity was possibly underestimated. At study baseline, merely a handful of AZD1222 recipients were seropositive. Regions 160-218 and 743-854 held dominance among vaccine-associated CD4 TCRs, which spanned spike. An increase in Spike-specific TCR breadth and depth was observed after two AZD1222 doses.

The CDR3 loop spans 14 amino acids. V lost 7 bases and J lost 2; bases outside the gene matches: 6. Looked up from germline, CDR1 is SQVTM and CDR2 is ANQGSEA. A word on this clone: Its antigen is still unknown.

TCRdb's table, derived via immunoSEQ multiplex PCR, lists solely in-frame clones and lacks some. The sample includes roughly 140,000 clones, 88% of them seen just once. Sequenced material: peripheral blood, taken 28 days after the second AZD1222 dose. The clonotype was recovered from an adult who received the AZD1222 COVID-19 vaccine. This chain joins TRBV29-1 and TRBJ2-7, with 12 positions matching TRBD1. The CDR3, as DNA: TGCAGCGCAGCCGGGACAGGGGGCGCCTACGAGCAGTACTTC. Its protein is CSAAGTGGAYEQYF.